This T cell receptor beta chain was observed in a study of blood T cell repertoires in COVID-19. Overall study: Donors in the United States, Italy and Spain gave samples during acute or convalescent COVID-19.

Trimming removed 6 bases from V and 6 bases from J; junction bases left unmatched: 3. This CDR3 is built from 15 residues. CDR1 ENHRY and CDR2 SYGVKD come from the germline V gene. Per the study methods: Amplification with reference gene primers provided the estimates of nucleated cell counts. This table comes from immunoSEQ multiplex PCR, and its TCRdb copy is limited to in-frame clones, with some not included. The V and J calls and clone size were taken over from that table, and D and trimming were inferred from the DNA. The table has around 120,000 clones, about 83% seen once. In this sample, this clone turned up once.

The chain employs TRBV10-3 and TRBJ2-2; 14 bases align to TRBD2. Sequenced sample: peripheral blood. The sequence came from a man in his forties with active or convalescent COVID-19. CDR3 loop: CAISPTSGGAGELFF. The CDR3 bases are TGTGCCATCAGCCCGACTAGCGGGGGGGCCGGGGAGCTGTTTTTT.